The table lists the clone carrying this TCR beta chain with many counts. The antigen is not known. Each CDR3 protein is one row after TCRdb ran MiXCR on the RT-PCR reads. The sample holds hundreds of thousands of distinct CDR3 sequences, more than 15% seen once. The record originates from a study of response to subunit inactivated influenza vaccine. This CDR3 contains 12 residues. Germline assignment: CDR1 SQVTM and CDR2 ANQGSEA. Trimming shortened V by 4 bases and J by 9 bases, and 13 bases separated the two germline ends. General study findings and limits: Authors suggested few new T cells are recruited by each seasonal influenza vaccination.

The V gene is TRBV29-1, the J gene TRBJ2-1, with D hard to call. This TCR was recovered from a man aged 50 to 60 who received an inactivated influenza vaccine. The sequenced sample was PBMCs from blood, obtained approximately 13 days after vaccination. CDR3 bases: TGCAGCGTTGCCCCGAGTAGGACTGAGCAGTTCTTC. This codes for CSVAPSRTEQFF.